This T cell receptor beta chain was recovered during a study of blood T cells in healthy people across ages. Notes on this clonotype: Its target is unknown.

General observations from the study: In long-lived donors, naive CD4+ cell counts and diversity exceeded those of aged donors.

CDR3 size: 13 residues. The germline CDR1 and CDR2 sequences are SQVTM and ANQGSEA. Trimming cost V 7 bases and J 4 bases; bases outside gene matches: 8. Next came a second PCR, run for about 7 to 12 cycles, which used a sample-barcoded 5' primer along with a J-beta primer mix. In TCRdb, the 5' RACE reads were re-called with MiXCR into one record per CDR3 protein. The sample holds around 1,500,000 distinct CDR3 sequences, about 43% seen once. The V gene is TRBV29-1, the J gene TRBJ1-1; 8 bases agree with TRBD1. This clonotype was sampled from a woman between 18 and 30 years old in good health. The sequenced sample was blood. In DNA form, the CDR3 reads TGCAGCGGCCACAGGGGGGGGAGCACTGAAGCTTTCTTT. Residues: CSGHRGGSTEAFF.